Presented here are 22 T cell receptor beta chains from one specimen sequenced in a study of blood T cell repertoires in COVID-19. Repertoires were generated with immunoSEQ multiplex PCR, while TCRdb's copy carries only in-frame clones and drops some. The data hold about 300,000 clones, with roughly 87% observed a single time. The specimen sequenced was peripheral blood. These receptors were obtained from a man younger than 35 with active or convalescent COVID-19.

The chain couples TRBV5-1 to TRBJ1-2, with TRBD1 identical over 7 bases. The length of the CDR3 is 15 residues. Trimming cost V 3 bases and J 0 bases; bases outside gene matches: 5. Germline values: CDR1 SGHRS, CDR2 YFSETQ. The CDR3 protein is CASSSRQGTNYGYTF. The CDR3, as DNA: TGCGCCAGCAGCTCCAGACAGGGTACTAACTATGGCTACACCTTC.

The V and J genes are TRBV6-2 or TRBV6-3 and TRBJ2-1; D is possibly TRBD2 (5 bases). Trimming removed 0 bases from V and 7 bases from J, with 16 bases in between. This CDR3 is built from 16 residues. Germline-derived CDR1 and CDR2 are MNHEY and SVGEGT. For the CDR3, the DNA is TGTGCCAGCAGTTACTCGATGTTGCCGGGGTCAAATGAGCAGTTCTTC. This codes for CASSYSMLPGSNEQFF.

This chain links TRBV9 with TRBJ2-1, with 15 bases matching TRBD2. V lost 3 bases and J lost 6; bases outside the gene matches: 10. This CDR3 has 18 amino acids. Germline V CDR1 and CDR2: SGDLS, YYNGEE. The CDR3 nucleotides read TGTGCCAGCAGCGAATACTGGACTAGCGGGGGGGCAGGCAATGAGCAGTTCTTC. Its translation is CASSEYWTSGGAGNEQFF.

J is TRBJ1-2 and V is TRBV7-9; D gene uncertain. Trimming removed 8 bases at V and 4 bases at J, with 14 bases between. CDR1 SEHNR and CDR2 FQNEAQ come from the germline V gene (reference sequence). The CDR3 covers 13 residues. The CDR3 is CASGEGGPYGYTF. DNA for the CDR3: TGTGCCAGCGGCGAGGGAGGGCCCTATGGCTACACCTTC.

The chain recombines TRBV5-1 with TRBJ2-5; TRBD2 matches 7 bases. Germline V CDR1 and CDR2: SGHRS, YFSETQ. The CDR3 has 14 amino acids. The trim removed 2 bases at V and 5 bases at J, leaving 6 bases unmatched. CDR3 residues: CASSFQAGDETQYF. The CDR3 nucleotides read TGCGCCAGCAGCTTTCAGGCGGGGGATGAGACCCAGTACTTC.

V gene TRBV5-5 combines with J gene TRBJ1-5; 7 positions agree with TRBD1. Germline V gives CDR1 SGHKS, CDR2 YYEKEE (reference sequence). After removal of 3 bases from V and 0 bases from J, the junction contained 6 bases not matched to a gene. The CDR3 loop spans 16 amino acids. The CDR3 nucleotides read TGTGCCAGCAGCTGGGCACAGGGGCTTAGCAATCAGCCCCAGCATTTT. Translated, it gives CASSWAQGLSNQPQHF.

The chain recombines TRBV7-2 with TRBJ1-2; TRBD1 is a possible D gene (5 bases). Germline CDR1 and CDR2: SGHTA and FQGNSA. V was pared by 5 bases and J by 1 base, with 14 bases between. The CDR3 is made up of 15 amino acids. The CDR3 DNA reads TGTGCCAGCAGCACCCTGGTCGGGGGTAACTATGGCTACACCTTC. It specifies CASSTLVGGNYGYTF. The full variable domain, with the rest looked up from reference TRBV7-2 and TRBJ1-2, is GAGVSQSPSNKVTEKGKDVELRCDPISGHTALYWYRQSLGQGLEFLIYFQGNSAPDKSGLPSDRFSAERTGGSVSTLTIQRTQQEDSAVYLCASSTLVGGNYGYTFGSGTRLTVV.

The chain has TRBV9 and TRBJ2-3; TRBD1 is a possible D gene (6 bases). With 7 bases removed from V and 2 bases from J, the gap between germline ends came to 11 bases. Germline loops: CDR1 SGDLS, CDR2 YYNGEE. There are 13 residues in the CDR3. In DNA, the CDR3 is TGTGCCAGCGGTTTGGGGGCCACAGATACGCAGTATTTT. This translates into CASGLGATDTQYF.

The chain has TRBV7-2 and TRBJ1-1, with 8 nucleotides matching TRBD1. Germline lookup yields CDR1 SGHTA and CDR2 FQGNSA. Germline trimming cut 1 base from V and 4 bases from J; bases unmatched to any gene: 5. This CDR3 region has 15 residues. CDR3 coding DNA: TGTGCCAGCAGCTTAGGCCGGACAGGGCGCACTGAAGCTTTCTTT. It encodes CASSLGRTGRTEAFF.

The chain is built from TRBV2 and TRBJ1-2, with TRBD1 matching 9 bases. V was pared by 7 bases and J by 11 bases, with 8 bases of the junction left unmatched. This CDR3 comprises 12 residues. Germline CDR1 is SNHLY and CDR2 is FYNNEI. Written as DNA, the CDR3 is TGTGCCAGCAAATCGGACAGGGGAACATACACCTTC. It is translated as CASKSDRGTYTF. The full variable domain, completed using reference TRBV2 and TRBJ1-2, is EPEVTQTPSHQVTQMGQEVILRCVPISNHLYFYWYRQILGQKVEFLVSFYNNEISEKSEIFDDQFSVERPDGSNFTLKIRSTKLEDSAMYFCASKSDRGTYTFGSGTRLTVV.

The chain joins TRBV10-1 to TRBJ2-7; 14 bases line up with TRBD2. This CDR3 spans 12 amino acids. V lost 9 bases to trimming and J lost 10 bases; unmatched junction nucleotides: 5. Germline assignment: CDR1 WNHNN and CDR2 SYGVQD (reference sequence). DNA of the CDR3: TGCGCCAGTGGGGGACTAGCGGGGGTACAGTACTTC. This sequence encodes CASGGLAGVQYF.

The chain has TRBV7-2 and TRBJ2-7, with D possibly being TRBD1 (6 bases). The germline V and J ends were trimmed by 1 base and 6 bases, with 10 bases remaining between them. The germline CDR1 and CDR2 sequences are SGHTA and FQGNSA. There are 13 residues in the CDR3. CDR3 amino acids: CASSLGTESEQYF. DNA of the CDR3: TGTGCCAGCAGCTTAGGGACAGAGAGCGAGCAGTACTTC.

The chain is built from TRBV5-8 and TRBJ2-3; no reliable D call. Looked up from germline, CDR1 is SGHTS and CDR2 is YDEGEE. This CDR3 is 15 amino acids long. V dropped 3 bases and J dropped 2 bases, with 13 bases sitting between them. CDR3: CASSSRTVSTDTQYF. The CDR3, as DNA: TGTGCCAGCAGCTCTCGTACGGTCTCCACAGATACGCAGTATTTT.

This rearrangement joins TRBV18 to TRBJ1-5, with TRBD1 identical over 7 bases. Germline loops: CDR1 KGHSH, CDR2 LQKENI. This CDR3 has 17 amino acids. V dropped 3 bases and J dropped 0; count of bases not matched to a gene: 8. The CDR3 here is CASSPSPGQHSNQPQHF. DNA of the CDR3: TGTGCCAGCTCACCTTCACCGGGACAGCATAGCAATCAGCCCCAGCATTTT.

V gene TRBV10-3 combines with J gene TRBJ2-7; D might be TRBD1 (5 bases). Trimming removed 8 bases at V and 1 base at J, with 12 bases between. Germline V CDR1 and CDR2: ENHRY, SYGVKD. The CDR3 runs to 13 residues. CDR3 residues: CAIAPTGSYEQYF. The CDR3 DNA reads as TGTGCCATCGCCCCTACAGGATCCTACGAGCAGTACTTC.

The J gene is TRBJ2-7, the V gene TRBV7-8; 8 bases line up with TRBD1. After removal of 7 bases from V and 0 bases from J, the junction contained 2 bases not matched to a gene. The V gene's germline CDR1 is SGHVS and CDR2 FQNEAQ. This CDR3 has 13 amino acids. The CDR3 reads CASNRGDSYEQYF. CDR3 nucleotide sequence: TGTGCCAGCAACAGGGGGGACTCCTACGAGCAGTACTTC.

The genes are TRBV10-2 and TRBJ2-7; D gene ambiguous. V was trimmed by 4 bases and J by 3 bases, leaving 4 bases between them. The germline V gene encodes CDR1 WSHSY and CDR2 SAAADI. The CDR3 sequence is 11 residues long. As DNA, the CDR3 is TGCGCCAGCAGTGCCAGCTACGAGCAGTACTTC. Amino acids: CASSASYEQYF.

The chain links TRBV7-2 to TRBJ1-4; D call uncertain. This CDR3 comprises 13 residues. The V end lost 0 bases, the J end lost 8 bases, and 7 bases lay between the germline ends. Germline lookup yields CDR1 SGHTA and CDR2 FQGNSA. The CDR3 sequence: CASSLASGEKLFF. For the CDR3, the DNA is TGTGCCAGCAGCTTAGCCTCGGGGGAAAAACTGTTTTTT.

This chain uses TRBV6-6 with TRBJ2-3; 14 nucleotides line up with TRBD2. CDR3 length: 19 amino acids. Germline CDR1 reads MNHNY; CDR2 reads SVGAGI (reference sequence). After removal of 5 bases from V and 0 bases from J, the junction contained 10 bases not matched to a gene. The CDR3 sequence: CASSRTAGTSGGSTDTQYF. CDR3 nucleotide sequence: TGTGCCAGCAGTCGGACAGCCGGGACTAGCGGGGGTAGCACAGATACGCAGTATTTT.

The chain uses TRBV7-2 and TRBJ2-5; D remains unclear. CDR3 length equals 11 residues. V gave up 5 bases and J gave up 4 bases, with 5 bases separating them. Germline-derived CDR1 and CDR2 are SGHTA and FQGNSA. The CDR3 region is CASSPGETQYF. CDR3 coding DNA: TGTGCCAGCAGCCCGGGAGAGACCCAGTACTTC.

The chain couples TRBV11-2 to TRBJ1-2; 8 bases align to TRBD1. V trimming: 6 bases; J trimming: 4 bases; junction bases outside the gene matches: 10. Germline V lookup: CDR1 SGHAT, CDR2 FQNNGV. CDR3 length: 15 residues. CDR3 sequence: CASRTGTGGPYGYTF. The CDR3 DNA reads TGTGCCAGCAGAACCGGAACAGGGGGACCCTATGGCTACACCTTC.

This clone was recorded a few times. The rearrangement uses TRBV15 and TRBJ1-6; D may be TRBD1 (5 bases). CDR3 length: 20 residues. V dropped 1 base and J dropped 0 bases, with 19 bases sitting between them. CDR1 is LNHNV and CDR2 is YYDKDF in the germline V gene (reference sequence). The CDR3 DNA reads TGTGCCACCAGCAGAGCCCGCGACAGACGTTATAGCTCCTATAATTCACCCCTCCACTTT. Residues: CATSRARDRRYSSYNSPLHF.